This T cell receptor (beta chain) was recovered during a study of T cell repertoires in cytomegalovirus infection. Study at large: Matching HLA type and CMV infection were both indicated by public TCR beta signatures.

This clonotype was observed a handful of times. Antigen: not known. Whole-study results and caveats: CMV-specific TCR beta clonotypes restricted by HLA-C dominated the ex vivo response.

TCRdb re-derived calls from the reads in MiXCR, one entry per CDR3 protein. Of 250,000 to 300,000 distinct CDR3 sequences in the sample, approximately 14% were seen once. Germline values: CDR1 SQVTM, CDR2 ANQGSEA. The CDR3 has 15 amino acids. V dropped 4 bases and J dropped 0 bases, with 14 bases sitting between them. This TCR was recovered from a human donor in good health (CMV status not recorded). Some clones in this sample may be carry-over from other donors' samples. Sequencing was done on a sample of PBMCs. This chain connects TRBV29-1 to TRBJ2-3; D may correspond to TRBD1 or TRBD2 (5 bases each). CDR3 nucleotides: TGCAGCGTTGTTGGGGACGGATCTAGCACAGATACGCAGTATTTT. Protein sequence: CSVVGDGSSTDTQYF.